Detailed here is one T cell receptor beta chain. Its antigen is not identified. For sorted subsets, 150 to 200 ng DNA per replicate equaled roughly 29,000 T cell genomes. Profiled with immunoSEQ multiplex PCR; TCRdb holds only in-frame clones, not every one. Found here are about 2.1 million clones, approximately 94% of them singletons; the top ten hold around 1.7%. This sample stems from a study of shared clonotypes between healthy human individuals. Study-level points and caveats: What naive subsets generally showed was a larger estimated richness than memory subsets showed.

The length of the CDR3 is 15 residues. Trimming at V came to 3 bases and at J to 4 bases, leaving 8 bases not matched to a gene. Germline V gene lookup returns CDR1 SGDLS and CDR2 YYNGEE. It was CD45RO-negative cells, positively selected for CCR7, that made up naive CD8 cells, with terminally differentiated effector memory CD45RA+ cells excluded. This sequence joins TRBV9 and TRBJ2-3; 7 bases line up with TRBD1. Source material: naive CD8+ T cells from PBMCs. This TCR was recovered from a man aged 18-30 years in good health. Some clones in this sample may be carry-over from other donors' samples. The CDR3 sequence is CASSEQGNPADTQYF. The CDR3 DNA reads TGTGCCAGCAGCGAACAGGGGAACCCGGCAGATACGCAGTATTTT.